This TCR beta chain was sequenced during a study of Graves' ophthalmopathy and Graves' hyperthyroidism. This clonotype was detected only a few times. CDR3 length: 13 residues. Germline V gene data show CDR1 as LGHNA and CDR2 as YSLEER. Trimming pared 0 bases from V and 8 bases from J, leaving 10 bases between. Each hyperthyroidism patient was newly diagnosed, with under 2 months' duration, and aged 18 to 65. The study amplified TCR beta CDR3 regions using RNA transcripts. Second-round multiplex PCR followed a first-round RT-PCR using HTBI primers. TCRdb re-analysed the multiplex PCR reads in MiXCR, keeping a single row per CDR3 protein. The sample holds some 1.1 million distinct CDR3 sequences, 35% to 45% seen once.

Sequenced: peripheral blood or thyroid tissue (not recorded which). This chain links TRBV4-3 with TRBJ1-1; maybe TRBD1 (6 bases). The sequence was obtained from an adult man with Graves' hyperthyroidism. The DNA for the CDR3 is TGCGCCAGCAGCCAAGAGAGGACAGACGAAGCTTTCTTT. This codes for CASSQERTDEAFF.